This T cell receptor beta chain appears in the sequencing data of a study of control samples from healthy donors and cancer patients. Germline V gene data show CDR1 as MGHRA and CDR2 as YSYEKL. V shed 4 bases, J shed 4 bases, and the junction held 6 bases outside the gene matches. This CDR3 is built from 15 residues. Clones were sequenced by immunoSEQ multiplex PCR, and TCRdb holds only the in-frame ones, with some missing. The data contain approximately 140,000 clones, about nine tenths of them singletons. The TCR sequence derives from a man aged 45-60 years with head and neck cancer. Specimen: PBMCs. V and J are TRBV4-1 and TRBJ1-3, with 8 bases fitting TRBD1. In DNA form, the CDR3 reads TGCGCCAGCAGCCGCGGGACAGGCCTCGGAAACACCATATATTTT. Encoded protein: CASSRGTGLGNTIYF.